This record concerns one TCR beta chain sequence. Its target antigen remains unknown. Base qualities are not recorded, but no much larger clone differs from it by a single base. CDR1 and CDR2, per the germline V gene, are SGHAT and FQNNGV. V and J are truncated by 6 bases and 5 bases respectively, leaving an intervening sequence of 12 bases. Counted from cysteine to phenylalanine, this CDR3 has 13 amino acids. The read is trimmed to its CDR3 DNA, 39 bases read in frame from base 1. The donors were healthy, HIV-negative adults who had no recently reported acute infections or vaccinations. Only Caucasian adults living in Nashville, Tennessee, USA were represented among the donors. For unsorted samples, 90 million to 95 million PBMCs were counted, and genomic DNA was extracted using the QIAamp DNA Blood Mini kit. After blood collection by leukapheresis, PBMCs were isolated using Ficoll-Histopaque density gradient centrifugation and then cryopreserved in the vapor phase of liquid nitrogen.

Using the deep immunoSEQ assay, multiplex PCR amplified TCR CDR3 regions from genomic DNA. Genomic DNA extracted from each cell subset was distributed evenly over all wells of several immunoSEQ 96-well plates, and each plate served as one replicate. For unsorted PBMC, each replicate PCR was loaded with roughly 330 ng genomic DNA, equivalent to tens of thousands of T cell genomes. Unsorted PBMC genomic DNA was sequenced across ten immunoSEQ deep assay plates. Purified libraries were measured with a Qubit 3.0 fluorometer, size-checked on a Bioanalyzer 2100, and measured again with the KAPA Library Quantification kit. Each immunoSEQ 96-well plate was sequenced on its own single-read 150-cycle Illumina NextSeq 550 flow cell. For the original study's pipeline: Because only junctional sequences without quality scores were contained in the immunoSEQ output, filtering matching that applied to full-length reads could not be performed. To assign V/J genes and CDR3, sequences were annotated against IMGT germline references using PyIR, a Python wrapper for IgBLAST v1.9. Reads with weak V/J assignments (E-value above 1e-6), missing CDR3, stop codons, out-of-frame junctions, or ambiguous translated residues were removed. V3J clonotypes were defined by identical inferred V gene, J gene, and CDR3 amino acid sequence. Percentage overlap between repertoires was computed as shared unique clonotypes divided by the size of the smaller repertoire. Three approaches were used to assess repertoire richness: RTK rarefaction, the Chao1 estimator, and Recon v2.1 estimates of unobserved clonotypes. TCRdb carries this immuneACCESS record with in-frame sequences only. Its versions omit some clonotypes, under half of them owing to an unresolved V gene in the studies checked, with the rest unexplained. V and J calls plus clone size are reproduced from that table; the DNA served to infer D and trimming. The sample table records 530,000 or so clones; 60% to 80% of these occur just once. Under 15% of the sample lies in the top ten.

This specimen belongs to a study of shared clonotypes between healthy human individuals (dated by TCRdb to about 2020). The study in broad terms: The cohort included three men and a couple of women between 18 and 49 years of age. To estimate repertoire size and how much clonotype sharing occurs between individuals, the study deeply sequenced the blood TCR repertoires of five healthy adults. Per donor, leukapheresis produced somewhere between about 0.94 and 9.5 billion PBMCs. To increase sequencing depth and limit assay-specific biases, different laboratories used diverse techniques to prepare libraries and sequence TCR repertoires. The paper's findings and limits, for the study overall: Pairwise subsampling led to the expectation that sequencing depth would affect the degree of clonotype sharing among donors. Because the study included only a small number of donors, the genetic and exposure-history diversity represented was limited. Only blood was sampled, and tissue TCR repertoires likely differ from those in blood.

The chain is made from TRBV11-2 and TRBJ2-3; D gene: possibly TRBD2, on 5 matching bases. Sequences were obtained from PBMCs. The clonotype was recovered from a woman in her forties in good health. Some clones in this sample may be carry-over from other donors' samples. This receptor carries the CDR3 CASRPPAGDTQYF. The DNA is TGTGCCAGCAGGCCGCCCGCGGGAGATACGCAGTATTTT.